A selection of T cell receptor beta chains follows, all from one sample in a study of blood T cells in healthy people across ages. Each CDR3 protein is one row after TCRdb ran MiXCR on the 5' RACE reads. The data contain approximately 1,100,000 distinct CDR3 sequences, around 45% of them seen just once; the ten biggest clones take up under 20%. Sequenced input: blood. All receptors come from a woman aged 60 to 75 in good health. Each CDR3 is given with its conserved first and last residue. D genes are given only for firm matches. For some rows the clone size is stated as once, few or many, or as a class when expanded; others skip it.

many,TRBJ1-1,-,14,TRBV27,CASSPGHVNTEAFF,TGTGCCAGCAGTCCCGGACACGTGAACACTGAAGCTTTCTTT
-,TRBJ1-2,-,13,TRBV5-4,CASSTRGSHGYTF,TGTGCCAGCAGTACTCGGGGATCTCATGGCTACACCTTC
-,TRBJ2-7,TRBD2,15,TRBV20-1,CSASAGAGGPNEQYF,TGCAGTGCTAGTGCAGGTGCGGGAGGGCCAAATGAGCAGTACTTC
-,TRBJ1-2,-,12,TRBV29-1,CSVEDDNYGYTF,TGCAGCGTTGAGGACGACAACTATGGCTACACCTTC
-,TRBJ2-4,-,15,TRBV2,CASSDPRLAKNIQYF,TGTGCCAGCAGTGATCCCAGACTAGCCAAAAACATTCAGTACTTC
few,TRBJ1-1,-,15,TRBV3-1,CASSLRSYRGTEAFF,TGTGCCAGCAGCCTCAGGTCCTATCGGGGCACTGAAGCTTTCTTT
-,TRBJ2-4,TRBD2,14,TRBV20-1,CSAGRTSGENIQYF,TGCAGTGCCGGCCGGACTAGCGGGGAAAACATTCAGTACTTC
once,TRBJ2-7,TRBD2,15,TRBV7-2,CAVHIAGRSSGEQYF,TGTGCTGTCCACATAGCGGGGAGAAGTTCGGGCGAGCAGTACTTC
few,TRBJ2-7,-,16,TRBV20-1,CSARDPRQGTSYEQYF,TGCAGTGCTAGAGATCCCAGGCAGGGAACTTCCTACGAGCAGTACTTC
-,TRBJ2-1,TRBD2,16,TRBV2,CASSELWLAGDNEQFF,TGTGCCAGCAGTGAATTGTGGCTAGCGGGGGACAATGAGCAGTTCTTC
-,TRBJ2-1,TRBD1,16,TRBV4-2,CASSSGGFRDHNEQFF,TGTGCCAGCAGCTCAGGGGGCTTCCGGGACCACAATGAGCAGTTCTTC
many,TRBJ2-7,-,12,TRBV7-9,CASSLAVYEQYF,TGTGCCAGCAGTTTAGCGGTCTACGAGCAGTACTTC
-,TRBJ2-3,-,14,TRBV4-1,CASSQGVVLDTQYF,TGCGCCAGCAGCCAAGGAGTAGTACTAGATACGCAGTATTTT
-,TRBJ1-2,TRBD1,18,TRBV7-9,CASIPPGTEISHKIGYTF,TGTGCCAGCATCCCCCCCGGGACAGAGATTTCTCATAAGATTGGCTACACCTTC
-,TRBJ2-1,-,17,TRBV2,CASSEIPSNLIYNEQFF,TGTGCCAGCAGTGAAATTCCAAGCAACCTCATATACAATGAGCAGTTCTTC
few,TRBJ2-3,TRBD1,15,TRBV27,CASSPWTGDTDTQYF,TGTGCCAGCAGTCCCTGGACAGGGGACACAGATACGCAGTATTTT
-,TRBJ2-5,-,15,TRBV7-3,CASSPHGGGQETQYF,TGTGCCAGCAGCCCACATGGGGGCGGCCAAGAGACCCAGTACTTC
-,TRBJ1-2,TRBD1,13,TRBV6-1,CASSETGMDGYTF,TGTGCCAGCAGTGAGACAGGGATGGATGGCTACACCTTC
-,TRBJ1-1,-,14,TRBV7-3,CASSRLGGYTEAFF,TGTGCCAGCAGCCGATTAGGGGGATACACTGAAGCTTTCTTT
-,TRBJ1-6,TRBD1,20,TRBV20-1,CSAREQFGAGQGSYNSPLHF,TGCAGTGCTAGAGAGCAGTTTGGTGCTGGACAGGGCTCCTATAATTCACCCCTCCACTTT
-,TRBJ2-5,TRBD2,15,TRBV12-3/TRBV12-4,CASSFGREGYNEQYF,TGTGCCAGCAGTTTTGGGCGGGAGGGGTATAATGAGCAGTACTTC
-,TRBJ2-1,-,16,TRBV5-1,CASSLATGVGRNEQFF,TGCGCCAGCAGCTTGGCAACCGGGGTGGGCCGAAATGAGCAGTTCTTC
-,TRBJ1-1,-,14,TRBV7-2,CASSLSQGGRGAFF,TGTGCCAGCAGCTTAAGTCAGGGCGGGAGGGGTGCTTTCTTT
-,TRBJ1-1,-,13,TRBV29-1,CSALPGGNTEAFF,TGCAGCGCCCTCCCTGGTGGGAACACTGAAGCTTTCTTT
-,TRBJ2-5,-,13,TRBV5-5,CASSLAWVETQYF,TGTGCCAGCAGCTTGGCCTGGGTGGAGACCCAGTACTTC
-,TRBJ1-2,TRBD1,13,TRBV20-1,CSASPGAGGGYTF,TGCAGTGCTAGCCCGGGGGCAGGGGGTGGCTACACCTTC
-,TRBJ2-4,-,11,TRBV14,CASSHNEGKYF,TGTGCCAGCAGCCACAACGAAGGGAAGTACTTC
-,TRBJ2-7,-,16,TRBV7-8,CASSLLAAGSSYEQYF,TGTGCCAGCAGCTTATTGGCGGCGGGGAGCTCCTACGAGCAGTACTTC
-,TRBJ2-6,TRBD1,15,TRBV27,CASRDRDSGANVLTF,TGTGCCAGTCGGGACAGGGACTCTGGGGCCAACGTCCTGACTTTC
-,TRBJ2-7,TRBD1,12,TRBV20-1,CSAPDRVGEQYF,TGCAGTGCACCCGACAGGGTAGGCGAGCAGTACTTC
-,TRBJ2-3,-,15,TRBV20-1,CSAREAGDGTDTQYF,TGCAGTGCTAGAGAGGCGGGTGACGGCACAGATACGCAGTATTTT
-,TRBJ2-2,-,14,TRBV7-3,CASSSFQGSGELFF,TGTGCCAGCAGCTCCTTTCAGGGAAGCGGGGAGCTGTTTTTT
-,TRBJ2-5,-,14,TRBV12-3/TRBV12-4,CASSVAPAGETQYF,TGTGCCAGCAGTGTTGCCCCGGCTGGGGAGACCCAGTACTTC
-,TRBJ2-7,-,15,TRBV3-1,CASSQERGGSYEQYF,TGTGCCAGCAGTCAAGAGAGAGGGGGTTCTTACGAGCAGTACTTC
-,TRBJ2-1,-,14,TRBV7-9,CASSLITRGNEQFF,TGTGCCAGCAGCTTAATAACAAGGGGAAATGAGCAGTTCTTC
once,TRBJ2-1,TRBD2,16,TRBV2,CASRKTSGNSYNEQFF,TGTGCCAGCCGGAAGACTAGCGGGAACTCCTACAATGAGCAGTTCTTC
-,TRBJ2-1,-,15,TRBV20-1,CSARDTGSSYNEQFF,TGCAGTGCTAGAGATACGGGGAGCTCCTACAATGAGCAGTTCTTC
-,TRBJ2-3,-,15,TRBV9,CASSEGWAVTDTQYF,TGTGCCAGCAGCGAGGGATGGGCGGTCACAGATACGCAGTATTTT
-,TRBJ2-1,-,15,TRBV27,CASSAGTLGYNEQFF,TGTGCCAGCAGCGCCGGGACCCTTGGTTACAATGAGCAGTTCTTC
few,TRBJ2-7,-,13,TRBV14,CASSHYYLYEQYF,TGTGCCAGCAGTCATTACTATCTCTACGAGCAGTACTTC
-,TRBJ2-5,-,11,TRBV20-1,CSAPEYNEQYF,TGCAGTGCCCCGGAATACAATGAGCAGTACTTC
few,TRBJ2-3,TRBD2,13,TRBV5-6,CASSPWGGDTQYF,TGTGCCAGCAGCCCTTGGGGGGGAGATACGCAGTATTTT
-,TRBJ2-7,-,14,TRBV15,CATSRGGASYEQYF,TGTGCCACCAGCAGAGGAGGGGCTAGCTACGAGCAGTACTTC
-,TRBJ2-7,-,13,TRBV2,CASEHDSYYEQYF,TGTGCCAGCGAACACGACTCCTACTACGAGCAGTACTTC
-,TRBJ2-1,TRBD2,14,TRBV20-1,CSAGTSGHANEQFF,TGCAGTGCCGGGACTAGCGGGCATGCCAATGAGCAGTTCTTC
-,TRBJ2-3,TRBD2,16,TRBV4-2,CASSQGRTSGTDTQYF,TGTGCCAGCAGCCAAGGGCGGACTAGCGGCACAGATACGCAGTATTTT
-,TRBJ1-5,TRBD1,16,TRBV7-6,CASSPGQGASNRPQHF,TGTGCCAGCAGCCCTGGACAGGGGGCAAGCAATCGGCCCCAGCATTTT
-,TRBJ2-5,-,12,TRBV7-2,CASSREFNEQYF,TGTGCCAGCAGTCGAGAGTTTAATGAGCAGTACTTC
few,TRBJ2-7,TRBD2,15,TRBV20-1,CSARYSGRDSYEQYF,TGCAGTGCTAGGTATAGCGGGAGGGACTCCTACGAGCAGTACTTC
-,TRBJ2-1,TRBD2,18,TRBV7-9,CASSRPLLAGGPSHEQFF,TGTGCCAGCAGCCGCCCCTTACTAGCGGGAGGGCCTTCCCATGAGCAGTTCTTC
-,TRBJ2-1,-,16,TRBV7-9,CASSSGWGEGYNEQFF,TGTGCCAGCAGTTCCGGTTGGGGAGAGGGGTACAATGAGCAGTTCTTC
-,TRBJ2-7,-,13,TRBV28,CASSFVRGYEQYF,TGTGCCAGCAGTTTCGTCAGGGGCTACGAGCAGTACTTC
-,TRBJ1-2,-,13,TRBV29-1,CSVGPQVHYGYTF,TGCAGCGTTGGCCCGCAGGTACACTATGGCTACACCTTC
many,TRBJ1-4,-,14,TRBV4-1,CASSHPGQREKLFF,TGCGCCAGCAGCCACCCTGGACAGAGGGAAAAACTGTTTTTT
-,TRBJ2-5,TRBD1,14,TRBV6-1,CASSDWTGRETQYF,TGTGCCAGCAGTGATTGGACAGGGAGGGAGACCCAGTACTTC
-,TRBJ2-7,TRBD2,15,TRBV20-1,CSARDQLANYNEQYF,TGCAGTGCTAGAGATCAACTAGCGAACTACAATGAGCAGTACTTC
-,TRBJ2-1,-,13,TRBV12-3/TRBV12-4,CASSGAGRNEQFF,TGTGCCAGCAGTGGGGCAGGAAGAAATGAGCAGTTCTTC
-,TRBJ2-2,TRBD2,16,TRBV24-1,CATSAWTSGSRGELFF,TGTGCCACCAGTGCCTGGACTAGCGGGAGTAGAGGGGAGCTGTTTTTT